The present T cell receptor (beta chain) was sequenced within a study of T cells in Graves' hyperthyroidism and ophthalmopathy. Study-level information: Peripheral blood was drawn at first diagnosis, prior to all treatment.

Germline CDR1 DFQATT, CDR2 SNEGSKA (reference sequence). The CDR3 extends over 13 amino acids. Trimming left V 6 bases short and J 4 bases short, with 15 bases between. Stability of Graves' hyperthyroidism was defined as absent ophthalmopathy progression within 18 months. Researchers barred patients who had uncontrolled infection, other autoimmune disease, pregnancy or lactation. Isolation of PBMCs was performed on about 9.9 ml fresh peripheral blood. This clonotype showed up just a few times. The source material, RNA transcripts, was used to amplify TCR beta CDR3 regions. The HTBI primer set was used in a first-round RT-PCR of the TCR CDR3. TCRdb ran MiXCR on the multiplex PCR reads and lists one entry per CDR3 protein. The sample holds some 500,000 distinct CDR3 sequences, 14% seen once.

The chain joins TRBV20-1 to TRBJ2-5; D is ambiguous. The TCR originated in a woman under 30 with Graves' hyperthyroidism. What was sequenced was blood. CDR3 in DNA: TGCAGTGCGCCTCACCGCATCACAGAGACCCAGTACTTC. Protein sequence: CSAPHRITETQYF.